The 29 T cell receptor beta chains below were found in one sample sequenced in a study of chemoradiotherapy in HPV16-positive cancers. The method was immunoSEQ multiplex PCR; TCRdb's version includes in-frame clones alone and lacks a portion of them. The sample records over 9,000 clones, around 75% being singletons. The specimen was tumor tissue, collected from a patient who underwent chemoradiotherapy. These receptor sequences come from a human donor with HPV-associated anogenital cancer.

The chain recombines TRBV18 with TRBJ1-1; the D is unclear. Germline CDR1 is KGHSH and CDR2 is LQKENI. This CDR3 comprises 13 residues. V shed 6 bases and J shed 11 bases, with 19 bases lying between them. CDR3 nucleotide sequence: TGTGCCAGCTCTCCCGCTAGGCCTCCCGGGGCTTTCTTT. Residues: CASSPARPPGAFF.

The chain links TRBV6-6 to TRBJ1-6; no clear D. Deletions cut 8 bases from V and 5 bases from J, with 13 bases between. CDR1 and CDR2 from the germline V gene are MNHNY and SVGAGI (reference sequence). This CDR3 has 14 amino acids. In DNA, the CDR3 is TGTGCCAGCGGATCCTCCCTAAATAATTCACCCCTCCACTTT. It codes for CASGSSLNNSPLHF.

This chain links TRBV28 with TRBJ2-7; D is undetermined. Trimming stripped 4 bases from V and 4 bases from J, with 5 bases between. CDR1 MDHEN and CDR2 SYDVKM come from the germline V gene. The CDR3 sequence is 11 residues long. The CDR3 here is CASSSVYEQYV. In nucleotides, the CDR3 is TGTGCCAGCAGTTCCGTTTACGAGCAGTACGTC.

The V gene is TRBV11-2, the J gene TRBJ1-2; 10 bases are a match to TRBD1. The CDR3 sequence is 14 residues long. Germline-derived CDR1 and CDR2 are SGHAT and FQNNGV. Germline trimming cut 5 bases from V and 4 bases from J; bases unmatched to any gene: 4. As DNA, the CDR3 is TGTGCCAGCAGCCCGACAGGGGGCGGCTATGGCTACACCTTC. Amino acids: CASSPTGGGYGYTF.

The V call is TRBV5-8, the J call TRBJ2-1, with D unclear. Trimming took 0 bases from V and 0 from J, leaving 13 bases between them. CDR1 and CDR2 (germline): SGHTS, YDEGEE. The CDR3 has 17 amino acids. CDR3 residues: CASSLEVWVGSYNEQFF. As DNA, the CDR3 is TGTGCCAGCAGCTTGGAGGTATGGGTCGGCTCCTACAATGAGCAGTTCTTC.

The V call is TRBV6-5, the J call TRBJ2-7; maybe TRBD1 (6 bases). The CDR3 sequence is 14 residues long. Germline V gives CDR1 MNHEY, CDR2 SVGAGI. Trimming took 5 bases from V and 2 from J, leaving 13 bases between them. In DNA, the CDR3 is TGTGCCAGCAGTCCTCAGACAGGCCCCTACGAGCAGTACGTC. It encodes CASSPQTGPYEQYV.

This chain's CDR3 is CASSRGQEQETQYF. The CDR3 region has the DNA TGTGCCAGTAGTCGAGGACAGGAACAAGAGACCCAGTACTTC. This sequence joins TRBV19 and TRBJ2-5, with TRBD1 matching over 7 bases. CDR3 length equals 14 residues. Germline CDR1 LNHDA, CDR2 SQIVND (reference sequence). With 5 bases clipped from V and 2 bases from J, the junction kept 5 bases outside the gene matches.

This chain links TRBV4-1 with TRBJ1-5; tentative D call: TRBD1 (5 bases). Trimming removed 4 bases at V and 1 base at J, with 11 bases between. The CDR3 is 15 residues long. The germline gives CDR1 MGHRA, CDR2 YSYEKL. The CDR3 DNA reads TGCGCCAGCAGCCTAGATCAGGGAAGCAATCAGCCCCAGCATTTT. It specifies CASSLDQGSNQPQHF.

The rearrangement uses TRBV19 and TRBJ2-3; 12 nucleotides align to TRBD2. V lost 2 bases to trimming and J lost 1 base; unmatched junction nucleotides: 10. The CDR3 runs to 19 residues. Germline CDR1 and CDR2: LNHDA and SQIVND (reference sequence). DNA for the CDR3: TGTGCCAGTAGTATAAGAACTAGCGGGAGGCTATACGGCACAGATACGCAGTATTTT. Amino acids: CASSIRTSGRLYGTDTQYF.

In its sample, this clone was seen once. The CDR3 protein is CASSFFRGRTRNTEAFF. For the CDR3, the DNA is TGTGCCAGCAGTTTCTTCAGGGGTAGGACCCGGAACACTGAAGCTTTCTTT. The chain combines TRBV27 with TRBJ1-1; a possible D gene is TRBD1 (6 bases). This CDR3 comprises 17 residues. Germline CDR1 and CDR2: MNHEY and SMNVEV (reference sequence). Trimming took off 3 bases at V and 1 base at J, with 18 bases between the two ends.

This clone was counted a single time. DNA of the CDR3: TGTGCCAGCAGCTTAGGAGCGGGAGGGAACCAAGAGACCCAGTACTTC. This codes for CASSLGAGGNQETQYF. The chain recombines TRBV11-2 with TRBJ2-5; 10 bases agree with TRBD2. J was trimmed by 0 bases and V by 1 base; bases with no gene match: 2. The CDR3 covers 16 residues. Germline CDR1 is SGHAT and CDR2 is FQNNGV.

The V call is TRBV6-4, the J call TRBJ2-7; 7 nucleotides match TRBD1. This CDR3 is built from 14 residues. Germline V gene data show CDR1 as MRHNA and CDR2 as SNTAGT. V dropped 8 bases and J dropped 6; count of bases not matched to a gene: 13. CDR3 nucleotide sequence: TGTGCCAGCTCAGGCGACAGGGTATGGTGCGAGCAGTACGTC. The encoded protein is CASSGDRVWCEQYV.

This clone has a single count. The chain joins TRBV6-1 to TRBJ1-2; no reliable D call. V lost 2 bases, J lost 7 bases, and 17 bases lay in between. This CDR3 region has 15 residues. Germline V gene lookup returns CDR1 MNHNS and CDR2 SASEGT. The CDR3 bases are TGTGCCAGCAGTGAACCCTCACCCGCTTTGGGTGGCTACACCTTC. It yields the protein CASSEPSPALGGYTF.

J is TRBJ1-2 and V is TRBV4-3; perhaps TRBD1 as D (6 bases). The CDR3 runs 15 residues. Germline V gives CDR1 LGHNA, CDR2 YSLEER. Trimming pared 0 bases from V and 6 bases from J, leaving 14 bases between. This chain's CDR3 is CASSQEGRGSDGYTF. The CDR3 DNA follows: TGCGCCAGCAGCCAAGAGGGCAGGGGTTCAGATGGCTACACCTTC.

The chain carries TRBV19 and TRBJ2-2; maybe TRBD2 (6 bases). V lost 2 bases to trimming and J lost 5 bases, with 15 bases between them. The CDR3 covers 16 residues. Germline V gene lookup returns CDR1 LNHDA and CDR2 SQIVND (reference sequence). CDR3 sequence (DNA): TGTGCCAGTAGTATAAAGGCGGGAACGGGAACCGGGGAGCTGTTTTTT. This translates into CASSIKAGTGTGELFF.

The chain links TRBV5-1 to TRBJ2-4, with a possible D match to TRBD2 (6 bases). This CDR3 comprises 14 residues. V dropped 7 bases and J dropped 0 bases, with 11 bases sitting between them. Germline assignment: CDR1 SGHRS and CDR2 YFSETQ. The CDR3 DNA reads TGCGCCAGCTCTGCCGGGGGAGCCAAAAACATTCAGTACTTC. Protein sequence: CASSAGGAKNIQYF.

The rearrangement links TRBV7-9 to TRBJ2-5, with D perhaps TRBD1 or TRBD2 (5 bases each). Germline V gene lookup returns CDR1 SEHNR and CDR2 FQNEAQ (reference sequence). The germline V and J ends were trimmed by 3 bases and 4 bases, with 24 bases remaining between them. The CDR3 contains 18 residues. CDR3 DNA sequence: TGTGCCAGCAGCTTTCGGGGCGGAGGCTTGGATTCGGGAGAGACCCAGTACTTC. The encoded protein is CASSFRGGGLDSGETQYF.

This chain uses TRBV11-2 with TRBJ2-6; 7 nucleotides line up with TRBD2. V was pared by 5 bases and J by 1 base, with 8 bases of the junction left unmatched. CDR1 is SGHAT, CDR2 FQNNGV, per germline. The CDR3 is 17 residues long. The CDR3 nucleotides are TGTGCCAGCAGCCACTGGCGGGGGAGTTCTGGGGCCAACGTCCTGACTTTC. Encoded protein: CASSHWRGSSGANVLTF.

This clone was counted once. The rearrangement links TRBV10-3 to TRBJ1-2; unclear D gene. There are 13 residues in the CDR3. Germline assignment: CDR1 ENHRY and CDR2 SYGVKD. V was clipped by 7 bases and J by 2 bases, with 11 bases between them. The CDR3 spells CAINPDGNYGYTF. The CDR3 coding sequence is TGTGCCATCAACCCGGACGGGAACTATGGCTACACCTTC.

The CDR3 loop is CASRETSGGRNEQFF. The CDR3 region has the DNA TGTGCCAGCAGGGAGACTAGCGGGGGGCGCAATGAGCAGTTCTTC. The chain employs TRBV6-6 and TRBJ2-1, with 13 bases matching TRBD2. CDR3 length: 15 residues. Germline V gene lookup returns CDR1 MNHNY and CDR2 SVGAGI (reference sequence). The V gene end was trimmed by 6 bases and the J gene end by 6 bases; junction bases not matched to a gene: 5.

V gene TRBV11-3 combines with J gene TRBJ2-7, with 7 bases that match TRBD1. The V gene's germline CDR1 is SGHNT and CDR2 YENEEA. CDR3 length equals 16 residues. V was pared by 0 bases and J by 3 bases, with 8 bases of the junction left unmatched. This CDR3 is CASSLDLRGGGYEQYF. The CDR3 DNA reads as TGTGCCAGCAGCTTAGATCTGAGAGGGGGCGGCTACGAGCAGTACTTC.

The chain links TRBV9 to TRBJ1-1; D not resolved. The V gene's germline CDR1 is SGDLS and CDR2 YYNGEE. Trimming removed 0 bases from V and 5 bases from J, with 11 bases in between. This CDR3 spans 14 amino acids. The CDR3 reads CASSVGSGGTEAFF. The CDR3 DNA reads as TGTGCCAGCAGCGTAGGGTCTGGAGGGACTGAAGCTTTCTTT.

This clone was seen a single time. The CDR3 loop is CAWRGRNQETQYF. DNA of the CDR3: TGTGCCTGGAGAGGGAGGAACCAAGAGACCCAGTACTTC. The chain recombines TRBV30 with TRBJ2-5, with D maybe TRBD2 (6 bases). CDR1 and CDR2 (germline): GTSNPN, SVGIG (reference sequence). CDR3 length: 13 amino acids. Trimming shortened V by 3 bases and J by 0 bases, and 8 bases separated the two germline ends. The variable domain in full, completed from reference TRBV30 and TRBJ2-5, reads SQTIHQWPATLVQPVGSPLSLECTVEGTSNPNLYWYRQAAGRGLQLLFYSVGIGQISSEVPQNLSASRPQDRQFILSSKKLLLSDSGFYLCAWRGRNQETQYFGPGTRLLVL.

The chain carries TRBV5-1 and TRBJ2-4; 12 bases match TRBD2. CDR3 length equals 17 residues. Germline trimming cut 2 bases from V and 3 bases from J; bases unmatched to any gene: 6. Germline-derived CDR1 and CDR2 are SGHRS and YFSETQ. The CDR3 sequence is CASSFTSGGFGKNIQYF. The DNA of the CDR3 is TGCGCCAGCAGCTTTACTAGCGGGGGGTTCGGCAAAAACATTCAGTACTTC.

This clone appeared once. The CDR3 here is CASSQGRGGRETQYF. The CDR3 DNA sequence: TGTGCCAGCAGCCAGGGTAGGGGGGGTCGGGAGACCCAGTACTTC. The chain links TRBV27 to TRBJ2-5, with D possibly matching TRBD2 (7 bases). This CDR3 comprises 15 residues. The V end lost 6 bases, the J end lost 5 bases, and 19 bases lay between the germline ends. In germline, CDR1 is MNHEY, CDR2 SMNVEV (reference sequence).

This chain links TRBV2 with TRBJ2-1; 8 positions agree with TRBD2. Germline loops: CDR1 SNHLY, CDR2 FYNNEI. The CDR3 has 15 residues. Trimming took 11 bases from V and 1 from J; bases not matched to a gene: 10. CDR3 coding DNA: TGTGCCGAGCAAGGAGCGGGAGCATCCTACAATGAGCAGTTCTTC. Translated, it gives CAEQGAGASYNEQFF.

This chain uses TRBV4-1 with TRBJ1-2, with no clear D. This CDR3 comprises 14 residues. CDR1 MGHRA and CDR2 YSYEKL come from the germline V gene. V lost 1 base, J lost 8 bases, and 14 bases lay in between. The DNA of the CDR3 is TGCGCCAGCAGCCAAGGGTCCGACGGACGGGGCTACACCTTC. The encoded protein is CASSQGSDGRGYTF.

This chain connects TRBV5-1 to TRBJ1-1; tentatively, D is TRBD1 (5 bases). The V end lost 2 bases, the J end lost 1 base, and 6 bases lay between the germline ends. The germline V gene has CDR1 SGHRS and CDR2 YFSETQ. The CDR3 sequence is 13 residues long. CDR3 sequence (DNA): TGCGCCAGCAGCTTTACAGGGAACACTGAAGCTTTCTTT. It translates to CASSFTGNTEAFF.

The chain recombines TRBV2 with TRBJ1-4; the match to TRBD1 covers 7 bases. The CDR3 contains 13 residues. Germline CDR1 reads SNHLY; CDR2 reads FYNNEI. The J segment lost 7 bases and the V segment lost 7 bases, leaving 6 bases of the junction unmatched. The CDR3 region is CASTGQVFEKLFF. CDR3 nucleotide sequence: TGTGCCAGCACTGGACAGGTCTTTGAAAAACTGTTTTTT.